This TCR beta chain was sequenced for a study of molecular identifiers for immune sequencing clone quantification. Turning to the study itself: RNA, taken in replicates from approximately 20,000 or 100,000 naive CD8 cells, was split five ways, with four sequenced.

This clonotype was seen just once. The antigen is undetermined. One end of the junction varies from germline; a read error may be responsible. Study results and caveats: Researchers reportedly could pick up spiked Jurkat TCR RNA from one cell mixed into about a million naive cells.

This CDR3 has 15 amino acids. Looked up from germline, CDR1 is LGHNA and CDR2 is YSLEER. Methods described previously were used for bulk TCR libraries, and listed TCR primers were applied. Each CDR3 protein is one row after TCRdb ran MiXCR on the PCR reads. Altogether 79,000 or so distinct CDR3 sequences are present, roughly 23% being singletons, with the ten largest covering 0.78%. This sequence joins TRBV4-3 and TRBJ2-7; 9 bases are a match to TRBD2. Sequencing input: naive CD8+ T cells from blood, with Jurkat cell RNA spiked in. The subset: FACS-sorted CD8+CD4-CCR7+CD45RA+ naive T cells. This sequence originates from a human donor in good health. Some libraries in this study had Jurkat cell RNA spiked in. The CDR3 DNA follows: TGCGCCTGCAGCCCCGGGGCTAGCGGGGAATTCGAGCAGTACTTC. Protein sequence: CACSPGASGEFEQYF.